These 30 T cell receptor beta chains originate from one sample sequenced in a study of Ad26.COV2.S vaccination and SARS-CoV-2 variants. Treatment given: around 19 received Ad26.COV2.S at low or high dose, single or two shots; about 5 received placebo; per-sample allocation not given. Sampling happened 63 days after the first vaccine or placebo injection. Clones were sequenced by immunoSEQ multiplex PCR, and TCRdb holds only the in-frame ones, with some missing. This table has about 330,000 clones, under 90% appearing once. The specimen comprised peripheral blood, sampled in a trial of Ad26.COV2.S vaccine versus placebo. The receptor set was obtained from a person between 18 and 65 years old who received the Ad26.COV2.S COVID-19 vaccine or a placebo.

The J gene is TRBJ1-1, the V gene TRBV10-2; D is possibly TRBD1 (5 bases). The CDR3 extends over 13 amino acids. CDR1 is WSHSY and CDR2 is SAAADI in the germline V gene. The V gene lost 3 bases and the J gene lost 4 bases, with 9 bases spanning the gap. The CDR3 loop reads CASSDTGGTEAFF. The CDR3, as DNA: TGCGCCAGCAGTGACACCGGGGGCACTGAAGCTTTCTTT.

This clone was detected a few times. The CDR3 nucleotides read TGTGCCAGCAACCCCTCCGAGGCTAACTATGGCTACACCTTC. Its translation: CASNPSEANYGYTF. This chain joins TRBV7-9 and TRBJ1-2; D uncertain. The germline V gene encodes CDR1 SEHNR and CDR2 FQNEAQ (reference sequence). This CDR3 has 14 residues. Trimming took off 7 bases at V and 0 bases at J, with 12 bases between the two ends.

This sequence joins TRBV4-3 and TRBJ1-3; D is ambiguous. The V end lost 1 base, the J end lost 1 base, and 11 bases lay between the germline ends. Germline lookup yields CDR1 LGHNA and CDR2 YSLEER. The length of the CDR3 is 16 residues. The CDR3 DNA follows: TGCGCCAGCAGCCAAGGACAATTTACTTCTGGAAACACCATATATTTT. As protein: CASSQGQFTSGNTIYF.

This clone has a single count. The genes are TRBV6-2 or TRBV6-3 and TRBJ2-3; weak D call: TRBD2 (6 bases). The CDR3 loop spans 18 amino acids. Germline CDR1 MNHEY, CDR2 SVGEGT. The V gene lost 2 bases and the J gene lost 3 bases, with 21 bases spanning the gap. The DNA for the CDR3 is TGTGCCAGCAGTTACGGTAGCGGCTCCGCCTCATTGACAGATACGCAGTATTTT. Protein sequence: CASSYGSGSASLTDTQYF.

The V and J genes are TRBV1 and TRBJ2-7; the D segment call TRBD2 is taken from the table without a DNA check. TRBV1 is deemed a pseudogene. This CDR3 region has 18 residues. The CDR3 coding sequence is TGCACCAGCAGCCAAGGAGGGCGGGAGGGCCACTCCCGCTACGAGCAGTACGTC. This codes for CTSSQGGREGHSRYEQYV.

The chain links TRBV21-1 to TRBJ2-7; no check of the table's D call, TRBD1, against the DNA was made. TRBV21-1 is marked as a pseudogene. The CDR3 has 18 amino acids. CDR3 protein: CASSKREIPFFSVGQLNV. The CDR3 coding sequence is TGTGCCAGCAGCAAACGGGAGATCCCTTTTTTTTCTGTGGGACAGCTTAACGTC.

V gene TRBV5-5 combines with J gene TRBJ2-1; D might be TRBD1 (6 bases). The ends were cut back, 3 bases at V and 8 bases at J, with 21 bases in the middle. From germline, CDR1 is SGHKS and CDR2 YYEKEE (reference sequence). CDR3 length: 16 residues. The CDR3 coding sequence is TGTGCCAGCAGCTCGGGGACAATCCCCGGGATCCATGAGCAGTTCTTC. Translated, it gives CASSSGTIPGIHEQFF.

The chain couples TRBV9 to TRBJ2-1; maybe TRBD2 (6 bases). Trimming took 1 base from V and 7 from J, leaving 27 bases between them. Germline loops: CDR1 SGDLS, CDR2 YYNGEE. The CDR3 is 19 amino acids. As DNA, the CDR3 is TGTGCCAGCAGCGTAACCACCAGACGTAAGGGACTTAGGTTTAATGAGCAGTTCTTC. As protein: CASSVTTRRKGLRFNEQFF.

This clone was recorded a few times. This chain joins TRBV6-2 or TRBV6-3 and TRBJ1-2; D possibly corresponds to TRBD1 (6 bases). The V end lost 6 bases, the J end lost 6 bases, and 17 bases lay between the germline ends. The CDR3 contains 14 residues. CDR1 and CDR2 from the germline V gene are MNHEY and SVGEGT. The CDR3 here is CASSQTPQGHGYTF. CDR3 sequence (DNA): TGTGCCAGCAGCCAGACCCCACAGGGCCATGGCTACACCTTC.

This clone showed up just once. The V and J genes are TRBV28 and TRBJ1-2; 7 nucleotides match TRBD1. Germline V gene lookup returns CDR1 MDHEN and CDR2 SYDVKM. CDR3 length: 14 amino acids. The J segment lost 2 bases and the V segment lost 5 bases, leaving 5 bases of the junction unmatched. The CDR3, as DNA: TGTGCCAGCAGTGGCCCGGGACAGAACTATGGCTACACCTTC. This encodes CASSGPGQNYGYTF.

The J gene is TRBJ2-7, the V gene TRBV11-2; D unclear. Germline V gene data show CDR1 as SGHAT and CDR2 as FQNNGV. The CDR3 is 14 amino acids. V lost 0 bases and J lost 0, with 6 bases in between. CDR3 region: CASSLELSSYEQYV. The CDR3 DNA reads as TGTGCCAGCAGCTTAGAGCTAAGCTCCTACGAGCAGTACGTC.

The chain combines TRBV4-3 with TRBJ1-1; the D gene is possibly TRBD1 (6 bases). In germline, CDR1 is LGHNA, CDR2 YSLEER. This CDR3 has 14 amino acids. Trimming left V 4 bases short and J 4 bases short, with 13 bases between. The CDR3 DNA reads as TGCGCCAGCAGCCCTCTACTAGGGGGCACTGAAGCTTTCTTT. As protein: CASSPLLGGTEAFF.

This chain joins TRBV5-6 and TRBJ1-2; 7 nucleotides line up with TRBD1. CDR3 length: 13 amino acids. Germline CDR1 reads SGHDT; CDR2 reads YYEEEE. V lost 3 bases to trimming and J lost 7 bases; unmatched junction nucleotides: 6. The CDR3 is CASSSTGTSGYTF. The CDR3, as DNA: TGTGCCAGCAGCTCGACAGGGACGAGTGGCTACACCTTC.

This chain uses TRBV6-5 with TRBJ2-4; weak D call: TRBD2 (7 bases). CDR3 length: 14 residues. The V gene's germline CDR1 is MNHEY and CDR2 SVGAGI. V was clipped by 7 bases and J by 8 bases, with 18 bases between them. The DNA of the CDR3 is TGTGCCAGCATGACCCTAGGGGGGGCGGACATTCAGTACTTC. This codes for CASMTLGGADIQYF.

The chain couples TRBV6-6 to TRBJ2-1, with D possibly TRBD1 on 5 matching bases. Trimming left V 6 bases short and J 0 bases short, with 12 bases between. The CDR3 contains 15 residues. Germline V CDR1 and CDR2: MNHNY, SVGAGI (reference sequence). The chain's CDR3 is CASRDKSSSYNEQFF. As DNA, the CDR3 is TGTGCCAGCAGGGACAAATCAAGCTCCTACAATGAGCAGTTCTTC.

The genes are TRBV10-2 and TRBJ1-1, with 8 bases identical to TRBD1. Unmatched junction bases numbered 3, after V lost 2 bases and J lost 1 base. The CDR3 has 15 residues. Germline assignment: CDR1 WSHSY and CDR2 SAAADI. CDR3 in amino acids: CASSEGDRGNTEAFF. Here the CDR3 DNA reads TGCGCCAGCAGTGAGGGAGACAGGGGGAACACTGAAGCTTTCTTT.

The genes are TRBV5-8 and TRBJ1-1; 7 bases map to TRBD1. In germline, CDR1 is SGHTS, CDR2 YDEGEE. CDR3 size: 15 residues. V was clipped by 4 bases and J by 2 bases; unmatched bases: 8. The CDR3 DNA reads TGTGCCAGCAGCACCGTCAGGGGGATTAACACTGAAGCTTTCTTT. The encoded protein is CASSTVRGINTEAFF. Based on the CDR3 plus reference TRBV5-8 and TRBJ1-1, the full variable domain is EAGVTQSPTHLIKTRGQQATLRCSPISGHTSVYWYQQALGLGLQFLLWYDEGEERNRGNFPPRFSGRQFPNYSSELNVNALELEDSALYLCASSTVRGINTEAFFGQGTRLTVV.

The chain has TRBV10-3 and TRBJ1-2; the match to TRBD1 covers 7 bases. J gave up 9 bases and V 6 bases, and 16 bases lay outside the gene matches. This CDR3 comprises 15 residues. CDR1 is ENHRY, CDR2 SYGVKD, per germline. The CDR3 loop reads CAISGISNRGISYTF. The CDR3 DNA reads TGTGCCATCAGCGGAATATCCAACAGGGGAATCAGCTACACCTTC.

The chain is built from TRBV18 and TRBJ2-1; 12 bases fit TRBD1. Trimming at V came to 6 bases and at J to 7 bases, leaving 7 bases not matched to a gene. Germline values: CDR1 KGHSH, CDR2 LQKENI. This CDR3 region has 15 residues. This CDR3 is CASSGQGAIGNEQFF. The CDR3 nucleotides read TGTGCCAGCTCGGGACAGGGGGCAATAGGTAATGAGCAGTTCTTC.

In its sample, this clone was seen a few times. V gene TRBV28 combines with J gene TRBJ2-7; 8 nucleotides align to TRBD1. This CDR3 is built from 14 residues. Germline CDR1 is MDHEN and CDR2 is SYDVKM. The V segment lost 7 bases and the J segment 7 bases; nucleotides outside the gene matches: 12. The CDR3 here is CASISGQGSREQYF. For the CDR3, the DNA is TGTGCCAGCATTTCAGGACAGGGATCTAGGGAGCAGTACTTC.

The chain employs TRBV19 and TRBJ1-6; D remains ambiguous. The germline V and J ends were trimmed by 5 bases and 10 bases, with 18 bases remaining between them. Germline CDR1 and CDR2: LNHDA and SQIVND (reference sequence). The CDR3 has 15 residues. The CDR3 DNA reads TGTGCCAGTAGTGTACCTACAGACCTGCCCTCACCCCTCCACTTT. Protein product: CASSVPTDLPSPLHF.

This chain links TRBV29-1 with TRBJ2-1, with TRBD1 matching 7 bases. CDR1 SQVTM and CDR2 ANQGSEA come from the germline V gene. Trimming removed 2 bases from V and 7 bases from J; junction bases left unmatched: 11. The CDR3 contains 15 residues. The CDR3: CSVERQGYPNNEQFF. In DNA, the CDR3 is TGCAGCGTTGAACGACAGGGCTACCCTAATAATGAGCAGTTCTTC.

The CDR3 DNA reads TGTGCCAGCAGTACAGGGGTGACGGGCAATCAGCCCCAGCATTTT. It is translated as CASSTGVTGNQPQHF. V and J are TRBV27 and TRBJ1-5; 7 bases map to TRBD1. Unmatched junction bases numbered 6, after V lost 5 bases and J lost 2 bases. Per germline, CDR1 MNHEY and CDR2 SMNVEV (reference sequence). The CDR3 is 15 residues long.

The chain carries TRBV7-8 and TRBJ1-5; the D gene is possibly TRBD1 (5 bases). Trimming removed 0 bases from V and 9 bases from J, with 15 bases in between. CDR3 length: 15 residues. Germline CDR1 is SGHVS and CDR2 is FQNEAQ. The CDR3: CASSLAFRAGGPQHF. CDR3 DNA: TGTGCCAGCAGCTTAGCATTTCGGGCCGGGGGGCCCCAGCATTTT.

This chain uses TRBV3-1 (or the pseudogene TRBV3-2) with TRBJ1-1; no clear D gene. The CDR3 runs to 16 residues. Looked up from germline, CDR1 is LGHDT and CDR2 is YNNKEL (reference sequence). The V end lost 0 bases, the J end lost 0 bases, and 11 bases lay between the germline ends. The CDR3, as DNA: TGTGCCAGCAGCCAAGAAATCGGGGAGGTGAACACTGAAGCTTTCTTT. It translates to CASSQEIGEVNTEAFF.

This chain links TRBV2 with TRBJ2-5, with 10 bases fitting TRBD1. The CDR3 spans 15 residues. From germline, CDR1 is SNHLY and CDR2 FYNNEI. J gave up 0 bases and V 6 bases, and 4 bases lay outside the gene matches. The CDR3 DNA reads as TGTGCCAGCAGCGGACAGGGGGTAAACCAAGAGACCCAGTACTTC. The encoded protein is CASSGQGVNQETQYF.

In the case of this clone: Within the sample, other DNA sequences also encode this same CDR3. This chain links TRBV5-6 with TRBJ1-1; 7 bases fit TRBD1. Unmatched junction bases numbered 2, after V lost 4 bases and J lost 5 bases. The CDR3 length is 12 residues. Germline values: CDR1 SGHDT, CDR2 YYEEEE. The CDR3 DNA follows: TGTGCCAGCAGCCTCAGGGGGACTGAAGCTTTCTTT. Its translation is CASSLRGTEAFF.

CDR3: CASRQGSSYEQYF. The CDR3 DNA reads as TGTGCCAGCAGACAGGGGAGCTCCTACGAGCAGTACTTC. The chain combines TRBV6-5 with TRBJ2-7; 7 bases map to TRBD1. J was trimmed by 0 bases and V by 6 bases; bases with no gene match: 2. The CDR3 is 13 residues long. The germline V gene encodes CDR1 MNHEY and CDR2 SVGAGI.

This chain joins TRBV5-4 and TRBJ2-1, with unresolved D. CDR1 SGHNT and CDR2 YYREEE come from the germline V gene (reference sequence). The CDR3 totals 16 residues. The V gene lost 4 bases and the J gene lost 0 bases, with 14 bases spanning the gap. The CDR3, as DNA: TGTGCCAGCAGCCCTCCGGGCTCTAGCTCCTACAATGAGCAGTTCTTC. Its translation: CASSPPGSSSYNEQFF.

The chain couples TRBV27 to TRBJ1-4; D is possibly TRBD1 (5 bases). The germline V gene has CDR1 MNHEY and CDR2 SMNVEV (reference sequence). V lost 4 bases and J 0 bases, leaving 6 bases between the germline ends. This CDR3 comprises 14 residues. CDR3 nucleotide sequence: TGTGCCAGCAGTTGGGGGTCAACTAATGAAAAACTGTTTTTT. Amino acid sequence: CASSWGSTNEKLFF.